This T cell receptor (beta chain) was identified during a study of beta chain features in type 1 diabetes. On this clone: Its antigen is not known.

Germline lookup yields CDR1 SGHRS and CDR2 YFSETQ. V dropped 0 bases and J dropped 5 bases, with 13 bases sitting between them. The CDR3 has 15 amino acids. Expressed TCRB transcripts were sequenced, since all the RNA that had been isolated was reverse transcribed. Sequencing used immunoSEQ multiplex PCR; TCRdb keeps in-frame clones, though not all of them. The repertoire holds 310,000 or so clones, with 9.5% to 11% as singletons. Study-level results: Shortening of TCRB CDR3s, moderate but significant, appeared in all four CD4+ subsets of Type 1 diabetes patients. Patients with type 1 diabetes showed fewer VDJ junction insertions and more deletions. The analysis here could not establish whether HLA type shapes TCRB rearrangement.

Over 95% purity was reached by all sorted populations. Sequenced sample: naive CD4+ T cells from blood. The chain couples TRBV5-1 to TRBJ2-3; D unclear. The TCR originated in a woman in her 30s in good health. The CDR3 protein is CASSLDSPDGDTQYF. CDR3 nucleotide sequence: TGCGCCAGCAGCTTGGACAGTCCTGATGGAGATACGCAGTATTTT.